One and the same sample provided the 13 T cell receptor beta chains below, sequenced in a study of blood T cell repertoires in COVID-19. Generated by immunoSEQ multiplex PCR, the TCRdb table keeps only in-frame clones and is missing some. The top ten clones hold over 2% of a sample with approximately 150,000 clones, 88% of them seen once. Sequenced: peripheral blood. The receptors were gathered from a man in his forties or fifties who had recovered from COVID-19.

The chain links TRBV30 to TRBJ1-5; D is unclear. Germline V gene lookup returns CDR1 GTSNPN and CDR2 SVGIG (reference sequence). V dropped 5 bases and J dropped 2 bases, with 10 bases sitting between them. The CDR3 contains 13 residues. The CDR3, as DNA: TGTGCCTGGTCTGGGAGGGGCAATCAGCCCCAGCATTTT. Encoded protein: CAWSGRGNQPQHF. The full variable domain, in which reference TRBV30 and TRBJ1-5 provide the parts outside the CDR3, is SQTIHQWPATLVQPVGSPLSLECTVEGTSNPNLYWYRQAAGRGLQLLFYSVGIGQISSEVPQNLSASRPQDRQFILSSKKLLLSDSGFYLCAWSGRGNQPQHFGDGTRLSIL.

The chain uses TRBV29-1 and TRBJ1-2; D remains unclear. V was pared by 1 base and J by 7 bases, with 10 bases between. Germline CDR1 reads SQVTM; CDR2 reads ANQGSEA. This CDR3 region has 12 residues. In DNA form, the CDR3 reads TGCAGCGTTGAAGGTGGGTGGAGTGGCTACACCTTC. It encodes CSVEGGWSGYTF.

V and J are TRBV19 and TRBJ2-7; 7 nucleotides agree with TRBD1. The CDR3 has 15 residues. Germline V gene lookup returns CDR1 LNHDA and CDR2 SQIVND (reference sequence). V lost 0 bases, J lost 9 bases, and 11 bases stayed unmatched. CDR3 in amino acids: CASSIDPGTEGTQYF. CDR3 coding DNA: TGTGCCAGTAGTATAGACCCCGGGACAGAAGGGACGCAGTACTTC.

The V call is TRBV5-4, the J call TRBJ2-1, with 11 nucleotides matching TRBD1. The CDR3 extends over 15 amino acids. The germline gives CDR1 SGHNT, CDR2 YYREEE (reference sequence). V was clipped by 2 bases and J by 9 bases; unmatched bases: 7. The CDR3 region has the DNA TGTGCCAGCAGCTTTGGGGACAGGGGGTTTCTTGAGCAGTTCTTC. It translates to CASSFGDRGFLEQFF. The full variable domain, in which reference TRBV5-4 and TRBJ2-1 provide the parts outside the CDR3, is ETGVTQSPTHLIKTRGQQVTLRCSSQSGHNTVSWYQQALGQGPQFIFQYYREEENGRGNFPPRFSGLQFPNYSSELNVNALELDDSALYLCASSFGDRGFLEQFFGPGTRLTVL.

This chain connects TRBV2 to TRBJ2-7; 10 nucleotides align to TRBD2. The CDR3 runs 15 residues. The J segment lost 6 bases and the V segment lost 4 bases, leaving 9 bases of the junction unmatched. The germline V gene has CDR1 SNHLY and CDR2 FYNNEI. Written as DNA, the CDR3 is TGTGCCAGCAGTGTTGACCTAGCGGGAGTCTTCGAGCAGTACTTC. It translates to CASSVDLAGVFEQYF.

The chain links TRBV6-5 to TRBJ2-5, with TRBD1 matching over 7 bases. The CDR3 consists of 15 residues. Germline CDR1 reads MNHEY; CDR2 reads SVGAGI. V shed 6 bases and J 1 base; nucleotides not matched to a gene: 8. The CDR3 spells CASSLQGTFQETQYF. CDR3 sequence (DNA): TGTGCCAGCAGCCTACAGGGGACCTTCCAAGAGACCCAGTACTTC.

The chain combines TRBV5-4 with TRBJ1-1, with D tentatively TRBD1 (5 bases). V was trimmed by 0 bases and J by 0 bases, leaving 12 bases between them. Per the germline V gene, CDR1 is SGHNT and CDR2 is YYREEE (reference sequence). This CDR3 has 16 residues. CDR3 protein: CASSLGLQGVNTEAFF. CDR3 DNA sequence: TGTGCCAGCAGCTTGGGTTTACAAGGGGTGAACACTGAAGCTTTCTTT. Full variable domain (missing parts from reference TRBV5-4 and TRBJ1-1): ETGVTQSPTHLIKTRGQQVTLRCSSQSGHNTVSWYQQALGQGPQFIFQYYREEENGRGNFPPRFSGLQFPNYSSELNVNALELDDSALYLCASSLGLQGVNTEAFFGQGTRLTVV.

This chain joins TRBV7-2 and TRBJ1-6; a possible D gene is TRBD1 (6 bases). CDR1 and CDR2 from the germline V gene are SGHTA and FQGNSA. Trimming shortened V by 3 bases and J by 5 bases, and 14 bases separated the two germline ends. CDR3 size: 16 residues. CDR3 loop: CASSLRGGRNNSPLHF. The CDR3 nucleotides read TGTGCCAGCAGCTTGCGGGGGGGGCGGAATAATTCACCCCTCCACTTT.

The chain employs TRBV28 and TRBJ1-4; weak D call: TRBD1 (5 bases). The CDR3 sequence is 15 residues long. The ends were cut back, 5 bases at V and 0 bases at J, with 10 bases in the middle. CDR1 is MDHEN and CDR2 is SYDVKM in the germline V gene. CDR3 bases: TGTGCCAGCAGTCGCGACAGTGCAACTAATGAAAAACTGTTTTTT. Amino acids: CASSRDSATNEKLFF.

J is TRBJ2-1 and V is TRBV24-1; 8 nucleotides agree with TRBD2. V trimming: 9 bases; J trimming: 11 bases; junction bases outside the gene matches: 14. The germline V gene has CDR1 KGHDR and CDR2 SFDVKD. The CDR3 has 14 amino acids. For the CDR3, the DNA is TGTGCCACCTCACCCGGGAGGCTAGCGGGCCAGCAGTTCTTC. Its translation: CATSPGRLAGQQFF.

The chain combines TRBV7-2 with TRBJ1-3; D ambiguous. Looked up from germline, CDR1 is SGHTA and CDR2 is FQGNSA. The CDR3 has 14 amino acids. The V and J ends lost 6 bases and 6 bases respectively, with 15 bases between them. CDR3 bases: TGTGCCAGCAGAAGCGACCCGACGGAAAACACCATATATTTT. Its translation is CASRSDPTENTIYF.

The chain is built from TRBV6-4 and TRBJ1-1; weak D call: TRBD1 (5 bases). The ends were cut back, 0 bases at V and 10 bases at J, with 12 bases in the middle. This CDR3 has 13 residues. Germline V gives CDR1 MRHNA, CDR2 SNTAGT. CDR3 coding DNA: TGTGCCAGCAGTGACTCGGGGGGGACTCGAGCTTTCTTT. Translating gives CASSDSGGTRAFF.

The chain carries TRBV12-3 or TRBV12-4 and TRBJ1-2; D possibly corresponds to TRBD1 (5 bases). The CDR3 is made up of 13 amino acids. Trimming took 6 bases from V and 5 from J, leaving 13 bases between them. CDR3 in amino acids: CASRLIGGYGYTF. CDR3 sequence (DNA): TGTGCCAGCAGACTGATCGGGGGGTATGGCTACACCTTC.